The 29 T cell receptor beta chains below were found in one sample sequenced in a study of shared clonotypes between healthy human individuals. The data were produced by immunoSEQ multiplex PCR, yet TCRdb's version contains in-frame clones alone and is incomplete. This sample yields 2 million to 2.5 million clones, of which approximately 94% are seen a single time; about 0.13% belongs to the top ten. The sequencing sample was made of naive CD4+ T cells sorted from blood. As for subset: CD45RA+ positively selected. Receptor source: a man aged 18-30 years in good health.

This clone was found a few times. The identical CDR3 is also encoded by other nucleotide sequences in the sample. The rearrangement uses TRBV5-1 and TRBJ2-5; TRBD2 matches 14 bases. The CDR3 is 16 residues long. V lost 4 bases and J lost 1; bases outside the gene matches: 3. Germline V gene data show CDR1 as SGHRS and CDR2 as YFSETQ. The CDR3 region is CASSLGLAGGQETQYF. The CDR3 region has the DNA TGCGCCAGCAGCCTCGGACTAGCGGGGGGCCAAGAGACCCAGTACTTC.

CDR3 sequence: CASSLVGQIYNEQFF. Written as DNA, the CDR3 is TGTGCCAGCAGCTTAGTTGGACAAATATACAATGAGCAGTTCTTC. J is TRBJ2-1 and V is TRBV7-2; D may be TRBD1 (5 bases). The CDR3 has 15 residues. V was trimmed by 1 base and J by 4 bases, leaving 11 bases between them. Germline V gene sequence: CDR1 SGHTA, CDR2 FQGNSA.

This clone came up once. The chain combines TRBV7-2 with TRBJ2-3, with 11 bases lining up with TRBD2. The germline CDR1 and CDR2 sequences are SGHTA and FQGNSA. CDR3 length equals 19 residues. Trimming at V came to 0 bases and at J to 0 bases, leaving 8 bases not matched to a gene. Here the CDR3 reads CASSLAGLAGGSSTDTQYF. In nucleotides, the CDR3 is TGTGCCAGCAGCTTAGCGGGCCTAGCGGGGGGTTCTAGCACAGATACGCAGTATTTT.

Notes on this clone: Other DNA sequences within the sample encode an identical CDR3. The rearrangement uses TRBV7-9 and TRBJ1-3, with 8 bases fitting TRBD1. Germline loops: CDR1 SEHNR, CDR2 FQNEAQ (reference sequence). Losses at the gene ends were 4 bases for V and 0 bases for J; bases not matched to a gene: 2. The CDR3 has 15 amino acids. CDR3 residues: CASSSDRGSGNTIYF. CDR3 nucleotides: TGTGCCAGCAGCTCCGACAGGGGCTCTGGAAACACCATATATTTT.

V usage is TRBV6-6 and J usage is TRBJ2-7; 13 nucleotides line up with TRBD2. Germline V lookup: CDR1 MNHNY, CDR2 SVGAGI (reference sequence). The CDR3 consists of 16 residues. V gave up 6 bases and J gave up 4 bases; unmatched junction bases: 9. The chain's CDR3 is CASSPGTSGAHYEQYF. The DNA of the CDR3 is TGTGCCAGCAGCCCCGGGACTAGCGGGGCCCATTACGAGCAGTACTTC.

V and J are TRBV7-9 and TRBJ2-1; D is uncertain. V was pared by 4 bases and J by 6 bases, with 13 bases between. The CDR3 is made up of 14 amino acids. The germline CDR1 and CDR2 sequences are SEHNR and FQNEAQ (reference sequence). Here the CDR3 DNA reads TGTGCCAGCAGCTCGAGGCAGGTCGGCAATGAGCAGTTCTTC. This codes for CASSSRQVGNEQFF.

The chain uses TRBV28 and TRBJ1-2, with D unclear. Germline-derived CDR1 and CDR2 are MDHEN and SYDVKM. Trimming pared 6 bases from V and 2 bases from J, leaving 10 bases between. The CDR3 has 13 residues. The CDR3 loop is CASSSTPNYGYTF. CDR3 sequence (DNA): TGTGCCAGCAGCTCGACACCGAACTATGGCTACACCTTC.

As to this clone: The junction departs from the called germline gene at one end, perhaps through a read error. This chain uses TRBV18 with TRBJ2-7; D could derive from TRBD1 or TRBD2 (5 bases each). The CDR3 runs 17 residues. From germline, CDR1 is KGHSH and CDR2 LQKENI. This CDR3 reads CASSPRTGTGASHEQYF. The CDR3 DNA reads TGTGCCAGCTCACCTCGAACCGGGACCGGGGCCTCCCACGAGCAGTACTTC.

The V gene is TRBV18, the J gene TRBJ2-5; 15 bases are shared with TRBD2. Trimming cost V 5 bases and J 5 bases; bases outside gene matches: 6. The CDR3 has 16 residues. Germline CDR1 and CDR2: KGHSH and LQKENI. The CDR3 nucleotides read TGTGCCAGCTCAACGGGACTAGCGGGGGGTCAGGAGACCCAGTACTTC. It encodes CASSTGLAGGQETQYF.

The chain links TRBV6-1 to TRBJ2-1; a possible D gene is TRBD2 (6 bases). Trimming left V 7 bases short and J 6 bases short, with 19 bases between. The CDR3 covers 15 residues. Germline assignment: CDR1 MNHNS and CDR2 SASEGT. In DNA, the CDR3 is TGTGCCAGCATTGGAGGAGGGACGCCTTCCAATGAGCAGTTCTTC. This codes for CASIGGGTPSNEQFF.

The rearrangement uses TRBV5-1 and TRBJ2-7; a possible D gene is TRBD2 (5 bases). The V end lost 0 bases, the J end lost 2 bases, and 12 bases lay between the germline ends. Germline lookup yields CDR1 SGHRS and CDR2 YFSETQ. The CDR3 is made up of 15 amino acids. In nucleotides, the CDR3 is TGCGCCAGCAGCTTGGACCCGGGATCTCCCTACGAGCAGTACTTC. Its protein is CASSLDPGSPYEQYF.

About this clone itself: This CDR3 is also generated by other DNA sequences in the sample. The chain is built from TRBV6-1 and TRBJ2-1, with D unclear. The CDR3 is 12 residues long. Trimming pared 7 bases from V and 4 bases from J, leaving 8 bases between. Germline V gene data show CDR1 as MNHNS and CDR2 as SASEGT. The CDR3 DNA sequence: TGTGCCAGCATCCCCGGGTACAATGAGCAGTTCTTC. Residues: CASIPGYNEQFF.

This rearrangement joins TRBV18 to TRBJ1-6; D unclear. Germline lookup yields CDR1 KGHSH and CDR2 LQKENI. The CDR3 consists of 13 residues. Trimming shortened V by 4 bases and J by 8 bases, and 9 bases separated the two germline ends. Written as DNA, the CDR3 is TGTGCCAGCTCACAGTACGAGGATTCACCCCTCCACTTT. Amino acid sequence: CASSQYEDSPLHF.

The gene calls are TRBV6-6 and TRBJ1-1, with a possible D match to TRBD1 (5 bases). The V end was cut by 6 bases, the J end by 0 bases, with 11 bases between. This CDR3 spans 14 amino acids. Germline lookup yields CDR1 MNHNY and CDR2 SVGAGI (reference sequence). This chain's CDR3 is CASSFAGMNTEAFF. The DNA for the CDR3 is TGTGCCAGCAGCTTCGCAGGGATGAACACTGAAGCTTTCTTT.

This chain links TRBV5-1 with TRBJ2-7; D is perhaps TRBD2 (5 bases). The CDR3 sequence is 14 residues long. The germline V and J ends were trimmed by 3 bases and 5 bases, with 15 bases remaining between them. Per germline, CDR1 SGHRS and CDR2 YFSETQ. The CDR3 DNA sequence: TGCGCCAGCAGCTCAGAACCTTCGGGGAACGAGCAGTACTTC. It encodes CASSSEPSGNEQYF.

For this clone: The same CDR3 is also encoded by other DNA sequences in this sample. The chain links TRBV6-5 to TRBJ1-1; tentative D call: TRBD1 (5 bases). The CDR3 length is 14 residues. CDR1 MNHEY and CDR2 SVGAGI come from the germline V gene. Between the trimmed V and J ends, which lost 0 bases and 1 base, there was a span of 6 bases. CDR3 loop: CASSYSQGNTEAFF. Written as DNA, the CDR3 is TGTGCCAGCAGTTACTCTCAGGGGAACACTGAAGCTTTCTTT.

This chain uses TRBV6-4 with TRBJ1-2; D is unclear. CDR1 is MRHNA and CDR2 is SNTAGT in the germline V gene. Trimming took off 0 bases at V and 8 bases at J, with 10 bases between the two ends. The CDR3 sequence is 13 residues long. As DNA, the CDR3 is TGTGCCAGCAGTGACTCGCCACGGGGAGGCTACACCTTC. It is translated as CASSDSPRGGYTF.

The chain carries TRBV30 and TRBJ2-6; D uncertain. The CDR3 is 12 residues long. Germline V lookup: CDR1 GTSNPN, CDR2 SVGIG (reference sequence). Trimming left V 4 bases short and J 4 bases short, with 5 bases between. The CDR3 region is CAWTPGANVLTF. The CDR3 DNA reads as TGTGCCTGGACCCCCGGGGCCAACGTCCTGACTTTC.

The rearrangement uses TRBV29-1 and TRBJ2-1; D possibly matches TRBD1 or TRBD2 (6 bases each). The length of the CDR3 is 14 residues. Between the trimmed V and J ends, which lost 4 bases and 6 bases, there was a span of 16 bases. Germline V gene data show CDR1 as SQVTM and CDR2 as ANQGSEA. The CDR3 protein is CSVAWRGIVNEQFF. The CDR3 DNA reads TGCAGCGTTGCATGGAGGGGGATTGTCAATGAGCAGTTCTTC.

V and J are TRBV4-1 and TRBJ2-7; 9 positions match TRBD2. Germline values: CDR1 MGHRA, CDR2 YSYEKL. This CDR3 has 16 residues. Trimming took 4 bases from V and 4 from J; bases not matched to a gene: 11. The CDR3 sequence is CASSRLPGLAGYEQYF. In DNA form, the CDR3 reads TGCGCCAGCAGCCGGCTACCGGGACTAGCCGGGTACGAGCAGTACTTC.

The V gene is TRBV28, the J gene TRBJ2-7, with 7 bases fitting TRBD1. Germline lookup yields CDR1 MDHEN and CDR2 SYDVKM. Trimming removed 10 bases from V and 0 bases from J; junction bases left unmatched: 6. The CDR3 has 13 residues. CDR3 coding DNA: TGTGCCACCCGGGACAGTCACTCCTACGAGCAGTACTTC. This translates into CATRDSHSYEQYF.

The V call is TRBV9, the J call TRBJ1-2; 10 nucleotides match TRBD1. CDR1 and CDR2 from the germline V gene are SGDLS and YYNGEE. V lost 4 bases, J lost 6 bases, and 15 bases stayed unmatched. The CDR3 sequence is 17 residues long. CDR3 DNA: TGTGCCAGCAGCTTCACCCTCTCCTCGGACAGGGGGGATGGCTACACCTTC. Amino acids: CASSFTLSSDRGDGYTF. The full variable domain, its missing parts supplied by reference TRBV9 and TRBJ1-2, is DSGVTQTPKHLITATGQRVTLRCSPRSGDLSVYWYQQSLDQGLQFLIQYYNGEERAKGNILERFSAQQFPDLHSELNLSSLELGDSALYFCASSFTLSSDRGDGYTFGSGTRLTVV.

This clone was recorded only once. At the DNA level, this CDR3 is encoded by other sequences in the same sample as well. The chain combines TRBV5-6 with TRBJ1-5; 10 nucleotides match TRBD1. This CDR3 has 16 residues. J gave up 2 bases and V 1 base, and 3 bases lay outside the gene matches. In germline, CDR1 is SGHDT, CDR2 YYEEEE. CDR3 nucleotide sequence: TGTGCCAGCAGCTTGTGGACAGGGGGTGGCAATCAGCCCCAGCATTTT. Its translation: CASSLWTGGGNQPQHF.

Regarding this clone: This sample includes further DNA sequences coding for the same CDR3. The chain's CDR3 is CAISAAGGLSDTQYF. CDR3 DNA sequence: TGTGCCATCAGTGCTGCGGGGGGGCTCTCAGATACGCAGTATTTT. V is TRBV10-3 and J is TRBJ2-3; 9 bases agree with TRBD2. The CDR3 is 15 residues long. Per germline, CDR1 ENHRY and CDR2 SYGVKD. V shed 4 bases, J shed 4 bases, and the junction held 6 bases outside the gene matches.

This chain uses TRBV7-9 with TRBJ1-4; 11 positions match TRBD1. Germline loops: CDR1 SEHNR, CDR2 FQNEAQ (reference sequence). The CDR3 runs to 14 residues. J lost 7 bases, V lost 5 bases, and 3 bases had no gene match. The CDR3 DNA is TGTGCCAGCAGCCGGGACAGGGGGATTGAAAAACTGTTTTTT. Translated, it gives CASSRDRGIEKLFF.

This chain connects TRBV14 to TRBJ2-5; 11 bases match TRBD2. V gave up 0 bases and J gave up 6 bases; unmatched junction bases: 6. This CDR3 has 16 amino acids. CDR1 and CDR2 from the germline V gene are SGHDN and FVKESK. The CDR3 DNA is TGTGCCAGCAGCCAAGATCTAGCGGGGGGCGTGAAGACCCAGTACTTC. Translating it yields CASSQDLAGGVKTQYF. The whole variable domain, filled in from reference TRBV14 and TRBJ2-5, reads EAGVTQFPSHSVIEKGQTVTLRCDPISGHDNLYWYRRVMGKEIKFLLHFVKESKQDESGMPNNRFLAERTGGTYSTLKVQPAELEDSGVYFCASSQDLAGGVKTQYFGPGTRLLVL.

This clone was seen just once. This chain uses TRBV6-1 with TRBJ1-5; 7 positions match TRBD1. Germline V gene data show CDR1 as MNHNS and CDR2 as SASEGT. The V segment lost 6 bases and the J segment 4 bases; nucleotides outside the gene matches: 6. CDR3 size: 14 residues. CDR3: CASRGAGGNQPQHF. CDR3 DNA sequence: TGTGCCAGCAGGGGGGCAGGGGGGAATCAGCCCCAGCATTTT.

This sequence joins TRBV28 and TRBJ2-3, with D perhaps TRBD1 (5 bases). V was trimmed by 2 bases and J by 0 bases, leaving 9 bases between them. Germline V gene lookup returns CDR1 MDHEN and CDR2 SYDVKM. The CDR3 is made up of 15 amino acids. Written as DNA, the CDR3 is TGTGCCAGCAGTTTAGGGTCAGGGAGCACAGATACGCAGTATTTT. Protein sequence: CASSLGSGSTDTQYF.

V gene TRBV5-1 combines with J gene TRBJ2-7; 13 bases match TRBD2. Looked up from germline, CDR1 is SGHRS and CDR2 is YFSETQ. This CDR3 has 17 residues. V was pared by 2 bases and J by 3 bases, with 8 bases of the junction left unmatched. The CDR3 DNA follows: TGCGCCAGCAGCTTAAGGACGGGGACTAGCGGGGACTACGAGCAGTACTTC. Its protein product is CASSLRTGTSGDYEQYF. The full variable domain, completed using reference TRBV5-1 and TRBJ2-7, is KAGVTQTPRYLIKTRGQQVTLSCSPISGHRSVSWYQQTPGQGLQFLFEYFSETQRNKGNFPGRFSGRQFSNSRSEMNVSTLELGDSALYLCASSLRTGTSGDYEQYFGPGTRLTVT.